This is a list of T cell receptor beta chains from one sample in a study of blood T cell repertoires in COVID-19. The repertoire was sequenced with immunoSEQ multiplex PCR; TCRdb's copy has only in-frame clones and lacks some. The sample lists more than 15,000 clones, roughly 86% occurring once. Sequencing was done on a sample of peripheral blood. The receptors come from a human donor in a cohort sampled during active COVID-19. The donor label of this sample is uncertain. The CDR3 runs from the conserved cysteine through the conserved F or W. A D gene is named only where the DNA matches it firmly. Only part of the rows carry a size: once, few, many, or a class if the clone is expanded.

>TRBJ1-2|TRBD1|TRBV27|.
TGTGCCAGCAGTTTATCGTTGACAGGGCTTGGCTACACCTTC
CASSLSLTGLGYTF
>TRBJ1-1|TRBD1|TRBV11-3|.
TGTGCCAGCAGCTTAGCACCTGACAGGGGAGCTGAAGCTTTCTTT
CASSLAPDRGAEAFF
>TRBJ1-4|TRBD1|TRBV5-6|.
TGTGCCAGCAGCTCGGGACAGTCTAATGAAAAACTGTTTTTT
CASSSGQSNEKLFF
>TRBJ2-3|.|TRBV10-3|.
TGTGCCACTAGGGAGCCCAGCACAGATACGCAGTATTTT
CATREPSTDTQYF
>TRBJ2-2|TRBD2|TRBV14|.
TGTGCCAGCAGCCAACCCCCCGGGAGGGGCACCGGGGAGCTGTTTTTT
CASSQPPGRGTGELFF
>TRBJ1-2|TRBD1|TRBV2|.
TGTGCCAGCAGTCGACAGGGAGGCTATGGCTACACCTTC
CASSRQGGYGYTF
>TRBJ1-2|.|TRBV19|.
TGTGCCAGTAGTTCCCCGGACAGCGTCTATGGCTACACCTTC
CASSSPDSVYGYTF
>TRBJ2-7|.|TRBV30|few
TGTGCCTGGTCCACAGGGATAATGTCCTACGAGCAGTACTTC
CAWSTGIMSYEQYF
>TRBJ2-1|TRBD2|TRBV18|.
TGTGCCAGCTCACTAAGACTAGCGGGCAACTACAATGAGCAGTTCTTC
CASSLRLAGNYNEQFF
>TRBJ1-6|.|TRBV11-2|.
TGTGCCAGCAGCTTCTCGGACAGCTCTTCACCCCTCCACTTT
CASSFSDSSSPLHF
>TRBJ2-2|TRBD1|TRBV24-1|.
TGTGCCACCAGTGGGGACAGGGAGGCCGGGGAGCTGTTTTTT
CATSGDREAGELFF
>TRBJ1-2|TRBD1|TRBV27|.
TGTGCCAGCAGTCCTTGGGACAGGGATAGTATCTATGGCTACACCTTC
CASSPWDRDSIYGYTF
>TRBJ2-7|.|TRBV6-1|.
TGTGCCAGCAGTGAGACATTGGTGTCCTACGAGCAGTACTTC
CASSETLVSYEQYF
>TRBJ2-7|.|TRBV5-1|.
TGCGCCAGCAGCTTTGGAGGGGGCCACGACGAGCAGTACTTC
CASSFGGGHDEQYF
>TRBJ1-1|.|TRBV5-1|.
TGCGCCAGCAGCCCCGAGCCGAACACTGAAGCTTTCTTT
CASSPEPNTEAFF
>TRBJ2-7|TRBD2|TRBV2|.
TGTGCCAGCAGTGTGACTAGCGGGAGGTACGAGCAGTACTTC
CASSVTSGRYEQYF
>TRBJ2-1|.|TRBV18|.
TGTGCCAGCTCACCCCCGGGTTTACCTAACAATGAGCAGTTCTTC
CASSPPGLPNNEQFF
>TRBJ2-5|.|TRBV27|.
TGTGCCAGCAGCCCTTCTAGCTACCAAGAGACCCAGTACTTC
CASSPSSYQETQYF
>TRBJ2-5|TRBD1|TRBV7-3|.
TGTGCCAGCAGCCAAGGACAGGGCGAGACCCAGTACTTC
CASSQGQGETQYF
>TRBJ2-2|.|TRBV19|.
TGTGCCAGTAGTATAAGAGGAGTCGCCGGGGAGCTGTTTTTT
CASSIRGVAGELFF
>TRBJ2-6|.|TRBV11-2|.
TGTGCCAGCAGCTTTGAGTCCGCATCTGGGGCCAACGTCCTGACTTTC
CASSFESASGANVLTF
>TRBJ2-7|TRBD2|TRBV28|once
TGTGCCAGCAGTCGGCGAGGGACTAGAGTAGGAGAGCAGTACTTC
CASSRRGTRVGEQYF
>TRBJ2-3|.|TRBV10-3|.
TGTGCCTCCCGGGACACCCGCGAGGCAGATACGCAGTATTTT
CASRDTREADTQYF
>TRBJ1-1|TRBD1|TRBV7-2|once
TGTGCCAGCAGCCCGGACAGGGGGCGTCCGAACACTGAAGCTTTCTTT
CASSPDRGRPNTEAFF
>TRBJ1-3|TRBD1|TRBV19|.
TGTGCCAGTAGTAGACAGGGGGCTGGAAACACCATATATTTT
CASSRQGAGNTIYF
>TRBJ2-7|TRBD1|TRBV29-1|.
TGCAGCGTTAGGACAGGGGGCTACGAGCAGTACTTC
CSVRTGGYEQYF
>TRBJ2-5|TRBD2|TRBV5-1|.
TGCGCCAGCAGCCCCGGGGGGGCGGGCCCGGAGGAGACCCAGTACTTC
CASSPGGAGPEETQYF
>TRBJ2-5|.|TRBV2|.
TGTGCCAGCGGCCTCCAAGAGACCCAGTACTTC
CASGLQETQYF
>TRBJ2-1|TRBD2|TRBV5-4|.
TGTGCCAGCAGCTTGAATAGCGGGGGTTACAATGAGCAGTTCTTC
CASSLNSGGYNEQFF
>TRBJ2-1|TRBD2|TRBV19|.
TGTGCCAGTAGCAGAAGTCCTACGGGACTAGCAACTATATACTCGAATGAGCAGTTCTTC
CASSRSPTGLATIYSNEQFF
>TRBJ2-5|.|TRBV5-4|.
TGTGCCAGCAGCTCCCGACAGGACCAAGAGACCCAGTACTTC
CASSSRQDQETQYF
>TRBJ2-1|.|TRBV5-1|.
TGCGCCAGCAGCTTGCTACTAGCCGTAAGCTCCTACAATGAGCAGTTCTTC
CASSLLLAVSSYNEQFF
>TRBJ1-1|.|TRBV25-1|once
TGTGCCAGCAGTGCCTCCACTGAAGCTTTCTTT
CASSASTEAFF
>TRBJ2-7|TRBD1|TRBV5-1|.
TGCGCCAGCACCCGGACAGGGACCTTGGAAGAGCAGTACTTC
CASTRTGTLEEQYF
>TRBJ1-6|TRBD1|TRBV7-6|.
TGTGCCAGCAGCTTAACGGCAGGGGGCTTGAATTCACCCCTCCACTTT
CASSLTAGGLNSPLHF
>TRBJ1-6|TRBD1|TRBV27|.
TGTGCCAGCAGTGGAACAACCGGGACAGGGACGTCACCCCTCCACTTT
CASSGTTGTGTSPLHF
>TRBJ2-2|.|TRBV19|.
TGTGCCAGTAGTATCAAGGACAGCGTAAACACCGGGGAGCTGTTTTTT
CASSIKDSVNTGELFF
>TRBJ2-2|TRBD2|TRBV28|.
TGTGCCAGCAGTTTATACGGTGTCGCCGGGACTAGCGACGCCGGGGAGCTGTTTTTT
CASSLYGVAGTSDAGELFF
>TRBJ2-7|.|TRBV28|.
TGTGCCAGCAGTTTTCTCGGTCCATACGAGCAGTACTTC
CASSFLGPYEQYF
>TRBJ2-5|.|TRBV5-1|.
TGCGCCAGCAGCCCCGGGAGCCAAGAGACCCAGTACTTC
CASSPGSQETQYF